Presented here are 22 T cell receptor beta chains from one specimen sequenced in a study of T cell repertoires in cytomegalovirus infection. TCRdb itself ran the reads through MiXCR, one entry per CDR3 protein. Of about 330,000 distinct CDR3 sequences detected, 8% to 9.5% appear once; the ten largest clones hold 3.5% to 4.5%. The specimen sequenced was PBMCs. The receptors were gathered from a human donor in good health (CMV status not recorded). Some clones in this sample may be carry-over from other donors' samples.

This rearrangement joins TRBV15 to TRBJ1-6; no reliable D call. The CDR3 spans 13 residues. Germline V gives CDR1 LNHNV, CDR2 YYDKDF (reference sequence). The ends were cut back, 0 bases at V and 9 bases at J, with 6 bases in the middle. Here the CDR3 DNA reads TGTGCCACCAGCAGAGATGGCATTTCACCCCTCCACTTT. Amino acid sequence: CATSRDGISPLHF.

This clonotype showed up just a few times. V usage is TRBV28 and J usage is TRBJ2-6; D gene ambiguous. V gave up 8 bases and J gave up 3 bases, with 11 bases separating them. Germline values: CDR1 MDHEN, CDR2 SYDVKM. The CDR3 length is 14 residues. The DNA for the CDR3 is TGTGCCAGCCACTCAGGAGTTGGGGCCAACGTCCTGACTTTC. It translates to CASHSGVGANVLTF.

Many counts were recorded for this clonotype. The V call is TRBV20-1, the J call TRBJ2-1; D not certain. The CDR3 loop spans 10 amino acids. The germline gives CDR1 DFQATT, CDR2 SNEGSKA (reference sequence). The V end was cut by 1 base, the J end by 9 bases, with 4 bases between. The CDR3 bases are TGCAGTGCTAGAGCTGGTGAGCAGTTCTTC. This gives the protein CSARAGEQFF.

This clonotype has only a few counts. The CDR3 region is CAISEAAAKGTEAFF. The CDR3 DNA is TGTGCCATCAGTGAGGCGGCAGCCAAAGGCACTGAAGCTTTCTTT. The chain joins TRBV10-3 to TRBJ1-1; no clear D gene. The CDR3 covers 15 residues. Trimming pared 2 bases from V and 4 bases from J, leaving 14 bases between. CDR1 and CDR2 from the germline V gene are ENHRY and SYGVKD.

This clonotype is medium-sized. The chain combines TRBV7-2 with TRBJ2-7; D possibly corresponds to TRBD1 (5 bases). V was clipped by 3 bases and J by 4 bases, with 10 bases between them. Germline CDR1 is SGHTA and CDR2 is FQGNSA. This CDR3 is built from 13 residues. CDR3 bases: TGTGCCAGCAGCTTGGGGCATACGTACGAGCAGTACTTC. It is translated as CASSLGHTYEQYF.

This clonotype showed up just a few times. This chain links TRBV7-9 with TRBJ2-1; 8 bases line up with TRBD1. With 6 bases clipped from V and 4 bases from J, the junction kept 8 bases outside the gene matches. CDR1 and CDR2 from the germline V gene are SEHNR and FQNEAQ (reference sequence). The length of the CDR3 is 15 residues. The CDR3 nucleotides read TGTGCCAGCAGGTCAGGGGGCTCCAAATACAATGAGCAGTTCTTC. The encoded protein is CASRSGGSKYNEQFF.

A few counts support this clonotype. The chain combines TRBV29-1 with TRBJ1-1; D not resolved. CDR1 SQVTM and CDR2 ANQGSEA come from the germline V gene. Trimming stripped 1 base from V and 7 bases from J, with 7 bases between. This CDR3 has 11 amino acids. CDR3 amino acids: CSVEGRSEAFF. As DNA, the CDR3 is TGCAGCGTTGAAGGGCGAAGTGAAGCTTTCTTT.

This clonotype showed up just a few times. The chain couples TRBV4-3 to TRBJ2-7; D unresolved. The CDR3 sequence is 14 residues long. The V gene's germline CDR1 is LGHNA and CDR2 YSLEER. Trimming left V 0 bases short and J 1 base short, with 7 bases between. The CDR3 bases are TGCGCCAGCAGCCAAGATTCGCGTTCCTACGAGCAGTACTTC. Translation gives CASSQDSRSYEQYF.

The rearrangement joins TRBV6-1 to TRBJ2-3; D not resolved. This CDR3 spans 14 amino acids. Trimming shortened V by 1 base and J by 0 bases, and 5 bases separated the two germline ends. CDR1 and CDR2 (germline): MNHNS, SASEGT. The CDR3 here is CASSEERSTDTQYF. The DNA for the CDR3 is TGTGCCAGCAGTGAAGAGAGGAGCACAGATACGCAGTATTTT.

The rearrangement links TRBV5-1 to TRBJ1-1; D may be TRBD1 (6 bases). CDR1 and CDR2 (germline): SGHRS, YFSETQ. The CDR3 extends over 14 amino acids. Trimming stripped 0 bases from V and 6 bases from J, with 12 bases between. The CDR3 DNA follows: TGCGCCAGCAGCTTGGACAGGGTAGTCGCTGAAGCTTTCTTT. The encoded protein is CASSLDRVVAEAFF.

This clonotype was detected many times. The chain has TRBV7-2 and TRBJ1-6; no firm D call. This CDR3 spans 15 amino acids. V was pared by 1 base and J by 5 bases, with 9 bases between. Germline lookup yields CDR1 SGHTA and CDR2 FQGNSA. The DNA for the CDR3 is TGTGCCAGCAGCTTAGTTTCCGGGAATAATTCACCCCTCCACTTT. Its protein is CASSLVSGNNSPLHF.

The J gene is TRBJ1-1, the V gene TRBV4-1; 7 bases are a match to TRBD1. Germline V gene data show CDR1 as MGHRA and CDR2 as YSYEKL. V shed 3 bases and J 0 bases; nucleotides not matched to a gene: 4. The CDR3 totals 15 residues. Here the CDR3 reads CASSQSRGMNTEAFF. CDR3 coding DNA: TGCGCCAGCAGCCAGAGCAGGGGGATGAACACTGAAGCTTTCTTT.

V and J are TRBV7-2 and TRBJ2-5; 13 nucleotides match TRBD2. The V gene's germline CDR1 is SGHTA and CDR2 FQGNSA. The CDR3 runs to 15 residues. V lost 6 bases to trimming and J lost 4 bases; unmatched junction nucleotides: 5. This chain's CDR3 is CASRRGTSGIETQYF. DNA of the CDR3: TGTGCCAGCAGACGCGGGACTAGCGGGATAGAGACCCAGTACTTC.

This clonotype was counted at least ten times. The V gene is TRBV7-8, the J gene TRBJ1-4; D ambiguous. This CDR3 is 15 amino acids long. Trimming took 1 base from V and 5 from J, leaving 11 bases between them. Germline V lookup: CDR1 SGHVS, CDR2 FQNEAQ. The CDR3 DNA is TGTGCCAGCAGCTTAGTCCGGAATCGCAATGAAAAACTGTTTTTT. Translated: CASSLVRNRNEKLFF.

The CDR3 sequence: CAWSVWGGNGNTEAFF. CDR3 DNA sequence: TGTGCCTGGAGTGTGTGGGGCGGGAATGGGAACACTGAAGCTTTCTTT. The chain combines TRBV30 with TRBJ1-1, with D perhaps matching TRBD1 (5 bases). The germline CDR1 and CDR2 sequences are GTSNPN and SVGIG (reference sequence). CDR3 size: 16 residues. Trimming stripped 0 bases from V and 1 base from J, with 15 bases between. The full variable domain, with the rest looked up from reference TRBV30 and TRBJ1-1, is SQTIHQWPATLVQPVGSPLSLECTVEGTSNPNLYWYRQAAGRGLQLLFYSVGIGQISSEVPQNLSASRPQDRQFILSSKKLLLSDSGFYLCAWSVWGGNGNTEAFFGQGTRLTVV.

The gene calls are TRBV4-1 and TRBJ2-2, with 9 bases that match TRBD1. Trimming at V came to 5 bases and at J to 6 bases, leaving 4 bases not matched to a gene. The CDR3 consists of 14 residues. CDR1 and CDR2 (germline): MGHRA, YSYEKL. The DNA of the CDR3 is TGCGCCAGCAGCGACAGGGGGTCGCCCGGGGAGCTGTTTTTT. Translating it yields CASSDRGSPGELFF.

This clonotype was found a few times. V usage is TRBV7-2 and J usage is TRBJ1-1; a possible D gene is TRBD1 (6 bases). This CDR3 spans 15 amino acids. The germline gives CDR1 SGHTA, CDR2 FQGNSA. The V end lost 5 bases, the J end lost 7 bases, and 20 bases lay between the germline ends. The CDR3 spells CASSTRPLGGGEAFF. CDR3 DNA: TGTGCCAGCAGCACCAGACCGCTTGGAGGGGGTGAAGCTTTCTTT.

In its sample, this clonotype was seen a few times. The genes are TRBV6-1 and TRBJ2-5; tentative D call: TRBD1 (6 bases). Trimming cost V 10 bases and J 5 bases, with 17 bases left between them. The CDR3 sequence is 13 residues long. Germline CDR1 reads MNHNS; CDR2 reads SASEGT. The CDR3 loop reads CATRQEQGETQYF. The CDR3 region has the DNA TGTGCCACAAGACAGGAGCAGGGGGAGACCCAGTACTTC.

This clonotype has more than one count but fewer than ten. The rearrangement joins TRBV20-1 to TRBJ2-5, with D maybe TRBD2 (6 bases). The germline CDR1 and CDR2 sequences are DFQATT and SNEGSKA (reference sequence). This CDR3 comprises 14 residues. CDR3 DNA: TGCAGCCTCGGGAGCCGACTCCCCCAAGAGACCCAGTACTTC. Translated, it gives CSLGSRLPQETQYF.

This rearrangement joins TRBV10-3 to TRBJ2-3; 9 nucleotides line up with TRBD1. The CDR3 consists of 15 residues. V lost 4 bases, J lost 1 base, and 3 bases stayed unmatched. The germline gives CDR1 ENHRY, CDR2 SYGVKD. CDR3 sequence reads: CAISAGQGGTDTQYF. CDR3 DNA sequence: TGTGCCATCAGTGCGGGACAGGGTGGCACAGATACGCAGTATTTT.

The rearrangement uses TRBV6-2 or TRBV6-3 and TRBJ2-1; 12 bases map to TRBD2. The CDR3 totals 16 residues. V lost 2 bases, J lost 4 bases, and 3 bases stayed unmatched. CDR1 MNHEY and CDR2 SVGEGT come from the germline V gene. CDR3 sequence: CASSYALAGGYNEQFF. CDR3 DNA: TGTGCCAGCAGTTACGCACTAGCGGGGGGTTACAATGAGCAGTTCTTC.

This clonotype was recorded a few times. This chain links TRBV4-1 with TRBJ2-1; 10 bases map to TRBD2. The V and J ends lost 2 bases and 4 bases, in that order; junction bases with no gene match: 2. The CDR3 is made up of 15 amino acids. CDR1 MGHRA and CDR2 YSYEKL come from the germline V gene. DNA of the CDR3: TGCGCCAGCAGCCAAATTAGCGGGGGGTACAATGAGCAGTTCTTC. Protein sequence: CASSQISGGYNEQFF.